Below are 30 T cell receptor beta chains sequenced from a single sample in a study of cytomegalovirus exposure and HLA in healthy donors. Clones were read by immunoSEQ multiplex PCR, and TCRdb kept only the in-frame ones, dropping some. This table holds roughly 330,000 clones, roughly 87% found once. What was sequenced was PBMCs. These receptors were taken from a woman aged 25 to 39 in good health and CMV-seropositive.

The genes are TRBV2 and TRBJ2-1; D tentatively fits TRBD1 or TRBD2 (5 bases each). Germline V gene lookup returns CDR1 SNHLY and CDR2 FYNNEI. The germline V and J ends were trimmed by 7 bases and 2 bases, with 12 bases remaining between them. The CDR3 is made up of 14 amino acids. The CDR3 region is CASTGTSPYNEQFF. The DNA for the CDR3 is TGTGCCAGCACCGGGACCTCTCCCTACAATGAGCAGTTCTTC.

The V call is TRBV5-1, the J call TRBJ2-2, with D perhaps matching TRBD1 or TRBD2 (5 bases each). Germline CDR1 SGHRS, CDR2 YFSETQ. The V gene lost 4 bases and the J gene lost 1 base, with 11 bases spanning the gap. This CDR3 is built from 15 residues. CDR3 DNA: TGCGCCAGCAGCCTTATGGGGGTGAACACCGGGGAGCTGTTTTTT. Translation gives CASSLMGVNTGELFF.

This sequence joins TRBV5-4 and TRBJ2-2; the D call may be TRBD1 or TRBD2 (6 bases each). Trimming removed 2 bases from V and 4 bases from J, with 12 bases in between. In germline, CDR1 is SGHNT, CDR2 YYREEE (reference sequence). This CDR3 is 15 amino acids long. CDR3 coding DNA: TGTGCCAGCAGCTTAAGGGGGGTCGGCACCGGGGAGCTGTTTTTT. It translates to CASSLRGVGTGELFF.

As for this clone: This may come from a read error, since a much larger clone is one base off. The rearrangement links TRBV2 to TRBJ1-5, with D tentatively TRBD1 (5 bases). This CDR3 is built from 15 residues. CDR1 and CDR2 from the germline V gene are SNHLY and FYNNEI. CDR3 DNA: TGTGCCAGCAGTCAGGACAATAGAGGCAATCAGCTCCAGCATTTT. Translating it yields CASSQDNRGNQLQHF.

This rearrangement joins TRBV28 to TRBJ1-4, with D perhaps TRBD1 (5 bases). The CDR3 extends over 15 amino acids. Trimming removed 5 bases at V and 0 bases at J, with 10 bases between. The V gene's germline CDR1 is MDHEN and CDR2 SYDVKM. CDR3 protein: CASSPGGATNEKLFF. The CDR3 DNA follows: TGTGCCAGCAGTCCCGGAGGGGCAACTAATGAAAAACTGTTTTTT.

V and J are TRBV6-6 and TRBJ1-2; D is undetermined. This CDR3 is built from 14 residues. Trimming cost V 2 bases and J 2 bases, with 9 bases left between them. Germline V gene sequence: CDR1 MNHNY, CDR2 SVGAGI (reference sequence). The CDR3: CASSYHPGNYGYTF. The CDR3 DNA reads as TGTGCCAGCAGTTACCACCCTGGAAACTATGGCTACACCTTC.

This clone was found a few times. The chain has TRBV7-3 and TRBJ2-2, with D unresolved. Per germline, CDR1 SGHTA and CDR2 FQGTGA. The CDR3 loop spans 12 amino acids. V lost 2 bases, J lost 6 bases, and 4 bases lay in between. In nucleotides, the CDR3 is TGTGCCAGCAGCTTAGACTCCGGGGAGCTGTTTTTT. Translation: CASSLDSGELFF.

The rearrangement uses TRBV7-7 and TRBJ2-7; D call uncertain. Trimming cost V 0 bases and J 0 bases, with 9 bases left between them. The CDR3 extends over 15 amino acids. Germline V gene lookup returns CDR1 SSHAT and CDR2 FNYEAQ (reference sequence). CDR3 coding DNA: TGTGCCAGCAGCTTAGCGTTAGGCAACTCCTACGAGCAGTACTTC. It encodes CASSLALGNSYEQYF.

The gene calls are TRBV28 and TRBJ2-5; no firm D call. Trimming took off 3 bases at V and 1 base at J, with 21 bases between the two ends. CDR3 length equals 18 residues. CDR1 is MDHEN, CDR2 SYDVKM, per germline. The CDR3 DNA sequence: TGTGCCAGCAGTTTTAGTCTCGGCCTAGGGTCCATCCAAGAGACCCAGTACTTC. This codes for CASSFSLGLGSIQETQYF.

The chain carries TRBV4-1 and TRBJ2-5; tentative D call: TRBD1 (5 bases). There are 14 residues in the CDR3. Between the trimmed V and J ends, which lost 0 bases and 7 bases, there was a span of 12 bases. CDR1 and CDR2 (germline): MGHRA, YSYEKL. CDR3 DNA sequence: TGCGCCAGCAGCCAAGACAAGGGGCTGGGGACCCAGTACTTC. Translated, it gives CASSQDKGLGTQYF.

This sequence joins TRBV4-2 and TRBJ2-3; 7 nucleotides align to TRBD2. The CDR3 contains 15 residues. CDR1 is LGHNA, CDR2 YNFKEQ, per germline. After removal of 5 bases from V and 1 base from J, the junction contained 6 bases not matched to a gene. CDR3 protein: CASSTRGVGTDTQYF. CDR3 DNA sequence: TGTGCCAGCAGCACCCGGGGGGTGGGCACAGATACGCAGTATTTT.

This chain joins TRBV7-9 and TRBJ1-1; the D gene is possibly TRBD1 (5 bases). The CDR3 runs to 14 residues. V lost 1 base and J lost 5, with 11 bases in between. Germline CDR1 SEHNR, CDR2 FQNEAQ (reference sequence). CDR3 sequence reads: CASSLVGRVTEAFF. The CDR3 bases are TGTGCCAGCAGCTTAGTCGGCAGGGTGACTGAAGCTTTCTTT. The full variable domain, its missing parts supplied by reference TRBV7-9 and TRBJ1-1, is DTGVSQNPRHKITKRGQNVTFRCDPISEHNRLYWYRQTLGQGPEFLTYFQNEAQLEKSRLLSDRFSAERPKGSFSTLEIQRTEQGDSAMYLCASSLVGRVTEAFFGQGTRLTVV.

This clone was seen repeatedly, ten times or more. The gene calls are TRBV6-6 and TRBJ2-1; D could derive from TRBD1 or TRBD2 (5 bases each). Trimming removed 4 bases at V and 6 bases at J, with 16 bases between. The CDR3 is made up of 15 amino acids. The germline gives CDR1 MNHNY, CDR2 SVGAGI (reference sequence). The CDR3 loop reads CASSSGLEGFNEQFF. For the CDR3, the DNA is TGTGCCAGCAGTTCTGGACTCGAGGGGTTCAATGAGCAGTTCTTC.

This clone was seen a single time. This chain links TRBV27 with TRBJ2-5, with TRBD2 matching over 7 bases. With 2 bases clipped from V and 4 bases from J, the junction kept 13 bases outside the gene matches. The CDR3 runs 17 residues. Germline CDR1 reads MNHEY; CDR2 reads SMNVEV (reference sequence). CDR3 loop: CASSLKGGVSYGETQYF. The CDR3 bases are TGTGCCAGCAGTTTAAAGGGAGGGGTGAGTTATGGAGAGACCCAGTACTTC.

V usage is TRBV7-2 and J usage is TRBJ1-1; D is ambiguous. V lost 0 bases, J lost 1 base, and 12 bases lay in between. Germline V CDR1 and CDR2: SGHTA, FQGNSA. CDR3 length: 16 amino acids. This CDR3 reads CASSLALSSPNTEAFF. In DNA form, the CDR3 reads TGTGCCAGCAGCTTAGCGCTCAGCAGCCCGAACACTGAAGCTTTCTTT.

The count of this clone is one. CDR3 in amino acids: CASSRPNEQFF. The CDR3 DNA reads TGTGCCAGCTCACGGCCTAATGAGCAGTTCTTC. The chain has TRBV18 and TRBJ2-1; D not resolved. V gave up 4 bases and J gave up 7 bases, with 5 bases separating them. Germline V gene lookup returns CDR1 KGHSH and CDR2 LQKENI. The CDR3 consists of 11 residues.

The V call is TRBV2, the J call TRBJ1-2; D unclear. Germline V lookup: CDR1 SNHLY, CDR2 FYNNEI. The CDR3 has 15 amino acids. Deletions cut 6 bases from V and 1 base from J, with 15 bases between. CDR3 DNA sequence: TGTGCCAGCAGAGCCTGGACGGGAGATAACTATGGCTACACCTTC. The encoded protein is CASRAWTGDNYGYTF.

The J gene is TRBJ2-3, the V gene TRBV2; D is perhaps TRBD1 (6 bases). Per germline, CDR1 SNHLY and CDR2 FYNNEI. The CDR3 is 15 residues long. V was shortened by 6 bases and J by 0 bases, with 13 bases between the two germline ends. In DNA form, the CDR3 reads TGTGCCAGCAGAAAGGGACAACCTAGCACAGATACGCAGTATTTT. Translation: CASRKGQPSTDTQYF.

The V gene is TRBV27, the J gene TRBJ2-3; D is possibly TRBD2 (5 bases). Trimming pared 5 bases from V and 9 bases from J, leaving 12 bases between. The germline CDR1 and CDR2 sequences are MNHEY and SMNVEV (reference sequence). The CDR3 contains 12 residues. CDR3 residues: CASSRSGDTQYF. The CDR3, as DNA: TGTGCCAGCAGTCGGAGCGGAGACACGCAGTATTTT.

The V gene is TRBV2, the J gene TRBJ2-6; the D gene is possibly TRBD1 (5 bases). Trimming cost V 3 bases and J 0 bases, with 6 bases left between them. Looked up from germline, CDR1 is SNHLY and CDR2 is FYNNEI. The CDR3 consists of 15 residues. The DNA of the CDR3 is TGTGCCAGCAGTGACGACAGCTCTGGGGCCAACGTCCTGACTTTC. Its translation: CASSDDSSGANVLTF.

The J gene is TRBJ2-5, the V gene TRBV5-4; perhaps TRBD2 as D (6 bases). V was trimmed by 2 bases and J by 4 bases, leaving 6 bases between them. The CDR3 totals 12 residues. In germline, CDR1 is SGHNT, CDR2 YYREEE (reference sequence). As DNA, the CDR3 is TGTGCCAGCAGCTTCGGGGGAGAGACCCAGTACTTC. Residues: CASSFGGETQYF.

The sample holds one count of this clone. The CDR3, as DNA: TGTGCCAGCAGTTTAATGCGGAAACCCACAGATACGCAGTATTTT. Translating it yields CASSLMRKPTDTQYF. The gene calls are TRBV27 and TRBJ2-3; D unclear. The CDR3 has 15 residues. Germline lookup yields CDR1 MNHEY and CDR2 SMNVEV (reference sequence). The V and J ends lost 2 bases and 2 bases respectively, with 11 bases between them.

The rearrangement uses TRBV6-5 and TRBJ1-5; the match to TRBD1 covers 8 bases. CDR3 size: 16 residues. Germline loops: CDR1 MNHEY, CDR2 SVGAGI. After removal of 2 bases from V and 5 bases from J, the junction contained 8 bases not matched to a gene. CDR3 nucleotides: TGTGCCAGCAGTTACCGGACAGGGAAGGGGTATCAGCCCCAGCATTTT. Translated, it gives CASSYRTGKGYQPQHF.

A single count supports this clone. The chain recombines TRBV6-6 with TRBJ2-6; D gene uncertain. Germline V CDR1 and CDR2: MNHNY, SVGAGI (reference sequence). CDR3 length: 12 amino acids. V was shortened by 7 bases and J by 1 base, with 2 bases between the two germline ends. The CDR3 DNA reads as TGTGCCAGCACTTCTGGGGCCAACGTCCTGACTTTC. The encoded protein is CASTSGANVLTF.

The genes are TRBV6-1 and TRBJ1-3, with D tentatively TRBD1 (5 bases). Germline CDR1 is MNHNS and CDR2 is SASEGT. This CDR3 spans 17 amino acids. V was trimmed by 0 bases and J by 0 bases, leaving 12 bases between them. The CDR3 nucleotides are TGTGCCAGCAGTGAAGCGTTGGGGGGAAGCTCTGGAAACACCATATATTTT. It codes for CASSEALGGSSGNTIYF.

The rearrangement uses TRBV25-1 and TRBJ2-6; weak D call: TRBD1 (6 bases). The CDR3 is made up of 18 amino acids. Germline V CDR1 and CDR2: MGHDK, SYGVNS. V was trimmed by 4 bases and J by 0 bases, leaving 16 bases between them. CDR3 DNA: TGTGCCAGCAGTGGATCGGACAGAGTATTCTCTGGGGCCAACGTCCTGACTTTC. Translating gives CASSGSDRVFSGANVLTF.

The rearrangement links TRBV19 to TRBJ1-5; D not certain. V shed 6 bases and J shed 6 bases, with 15 bases lying between them. CDR1 and CDR2 from the germline V gene are LNHDA and SQIVND (reference sequence). The CDR3 spans 14 residues. The CDR3 region has the DNA TGTGCCAGTAGAGATCAAAGTTGGGTTCAGCCCCAGCATTTT. This gives the protein CASRDQSWVQPQHF.

The chain joins TRBV30 to TRBJ2-1; D unresolved. The CDR3 totals 11 residues. Germline assignment: CDR1 GTSNPN and CDR2 SVGIG (reference sequence). The V end was cut by 0 bases, the J end by 8 bases, with 5 bases between. CDR3 amino acids: CAWSVRDEQFF. CDR3 sequence (DNA): TGTGCCTGGAGTGTACGGGATGAGCAGTTCTTC. Full variable domain (rest looked up from reference TRBV30 and TRBJ2-1): SQTIHQWPATLVQPVGSPLSLECTVEGTSNPNLYWYRQAAGRGLQLLFYSVGIGQISSEVPQNLSASRPQDRQFILSSKKLLLSDSGFYLCAWSVRDEQFFGPGTRLTVL.

The chain uses TRBV5-6 and TRBJ2-1; no reliable D call. Germline V CDR1 and CDR2: SGHDT, YYEEEE. Between the trimmed V and J ends, which lost 2 bases and 6 bases, there was a span of 12 bases. CDR3 length: 14 amino acids. The CDR3 DNA is TGTGCCAGCAGCTTTTTAGGAACGTCCAATGAGCAGTTCTTC. It yields the protein CASSFLGTSNEQFF. The full variable domain, its missing parts supplied by reference TRBV5-6 and TRBJ2-1, is DAGVTQSPTHLIKTRGQQVTLRCSPKSGHDTVSWYQQALGQGPQFIFQYYEEEERQRGNFPDRFSGHQFPNYSSELNVNALLLGDSALYLCASSFLGTSNEQFFGPGTRLTVL.

The genes are TRBV4-3 and TRBJ2-2; no clear D. Between the trimmed V and J ends, which lost 1 base and 9 bases, there was a span of 12 bases. The CDR3 has 14 amino acids. The germline V gene has CDR1 LGHNA and CDR2 YSLEER. CDR3 sequence reads: CASSQGITTRELFF. CDR3 nucleotide sequence: TGCGCCAGCAGCCAAGGTATCACAACTAGGGAGCTGTTTTTT.